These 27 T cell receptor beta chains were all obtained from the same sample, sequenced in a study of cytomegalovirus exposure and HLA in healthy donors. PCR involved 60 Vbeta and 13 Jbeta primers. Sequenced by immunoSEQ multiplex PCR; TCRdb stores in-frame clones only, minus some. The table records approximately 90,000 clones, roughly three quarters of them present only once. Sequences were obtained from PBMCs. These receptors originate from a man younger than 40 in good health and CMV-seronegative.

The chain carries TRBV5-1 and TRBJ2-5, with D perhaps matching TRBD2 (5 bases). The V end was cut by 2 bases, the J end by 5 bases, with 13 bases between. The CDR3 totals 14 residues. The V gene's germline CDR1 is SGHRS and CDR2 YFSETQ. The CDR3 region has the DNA TGCGCCAGCAGCTTAGGCAGAGGGAGTGAGACCCAGTACTTC. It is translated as CASSLGRGSETQYF. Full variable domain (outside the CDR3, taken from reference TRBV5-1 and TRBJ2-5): KAGVTQTPRYLIKTRGQQVTLSCSPISGHRSVSWYQQTPGQGLQFLFEYFSETQRNKGNFPGRFSGRQFSNSRSEMNVSTLELGDSALYLCASSLGRGSETQYFGPGTRLLVL.

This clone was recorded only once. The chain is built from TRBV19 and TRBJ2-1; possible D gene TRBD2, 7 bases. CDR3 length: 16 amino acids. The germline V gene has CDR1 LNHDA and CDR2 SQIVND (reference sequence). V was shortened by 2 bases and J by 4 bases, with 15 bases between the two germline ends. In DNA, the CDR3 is TGTGCCAGTAGTATAACTGGGGGGGGCCCGTACAATGAGCAGTTCTTC. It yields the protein CASSITGGGPYNEQFF.

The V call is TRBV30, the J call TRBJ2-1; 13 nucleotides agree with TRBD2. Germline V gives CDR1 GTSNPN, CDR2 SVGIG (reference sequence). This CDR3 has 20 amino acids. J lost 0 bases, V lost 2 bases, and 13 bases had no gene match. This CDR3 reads CAWSSGRLAGGRNSYNEQFF. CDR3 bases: TGTGCCTGGAGTTCAGGCCGACTAGCGGGGGGACGGAACTCCTACAATGAGCAGTTCTTC.

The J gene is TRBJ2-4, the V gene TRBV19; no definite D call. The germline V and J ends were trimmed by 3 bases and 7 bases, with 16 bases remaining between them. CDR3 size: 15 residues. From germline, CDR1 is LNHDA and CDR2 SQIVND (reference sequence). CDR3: CASSISFQTSNIQYF. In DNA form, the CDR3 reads TGTGCCAGTAGTATTAGCTTCCAAACGTCGAACATTCAGTACTTC.

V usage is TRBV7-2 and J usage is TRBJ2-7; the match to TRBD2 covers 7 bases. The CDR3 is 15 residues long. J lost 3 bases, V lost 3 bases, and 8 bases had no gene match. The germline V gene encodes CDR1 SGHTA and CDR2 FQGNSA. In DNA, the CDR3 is TGTGCCAGCAGCTTTTTTTTTGGGGAGGGCTACGAGCAGTACTTC. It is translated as CASSFFFGEGYEQYF.

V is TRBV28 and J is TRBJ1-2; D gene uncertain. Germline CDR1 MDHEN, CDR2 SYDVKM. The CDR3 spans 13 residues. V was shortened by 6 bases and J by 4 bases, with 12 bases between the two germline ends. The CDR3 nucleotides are TGTGCCAGCAGAATCGGAGTCACCTATGGCTACACCTTC. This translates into CASRIGVTYGYTF.

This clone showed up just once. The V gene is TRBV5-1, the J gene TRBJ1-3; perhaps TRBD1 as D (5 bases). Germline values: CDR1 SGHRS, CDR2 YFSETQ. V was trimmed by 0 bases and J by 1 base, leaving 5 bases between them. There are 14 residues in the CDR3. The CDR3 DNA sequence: TGCGCCAGCAGCTTGGCAGGGTCTGGAAACACCATATATTTT. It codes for CASSLAGSGNTIYF.

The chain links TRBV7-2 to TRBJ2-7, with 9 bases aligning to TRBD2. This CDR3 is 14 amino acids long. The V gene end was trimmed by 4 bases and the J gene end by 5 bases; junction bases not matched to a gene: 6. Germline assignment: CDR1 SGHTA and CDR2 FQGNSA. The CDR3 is CASSSSGINNEQYF. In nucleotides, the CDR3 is TGTGCCAGCAGCTCTAGCGGGATTAATAACGAGCAGTACTTC.

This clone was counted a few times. CDR3 amino acids: CASSLGATSSYEQYF. DNA for the CDR3: TGTGCCAGCAGTTTAGGGGCGACGAGCTCCTACGAGCAGTACTTC. This chain links TRBV27 with TRBJ2-7; D might be TRBD1 (5 bases). Germline values: CDR1 MNHEY, CDR2 SMNVEV (reference sequence). Trimming pared 2 bases from V and 0 bases from J, leaving 11 bases between. The CDR3 is 15 amino acids.

The CDR3 here is CASLEGDDNEQFF. CDR3 nucleotides: TGTGCAAGTCTAGAGGGAGACGACAATGAGCAGTTCTTC. This chain uses TRBV12-2 with TRBJ2-1; TRBD2 is the table's D call, not checked against the DNA. TRBV12-2 is a pseudogene segment. The CDR3 consists of 13 residues.

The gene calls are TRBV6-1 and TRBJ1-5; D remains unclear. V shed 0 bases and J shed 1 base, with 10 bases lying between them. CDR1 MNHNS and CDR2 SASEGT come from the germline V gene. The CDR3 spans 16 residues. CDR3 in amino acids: CASSEAAARSNQPQHF. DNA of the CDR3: TGTGCCAGCAGTGAAGCGGCAGCGAGAAGCAATCAGCCCCAGCATTTT.

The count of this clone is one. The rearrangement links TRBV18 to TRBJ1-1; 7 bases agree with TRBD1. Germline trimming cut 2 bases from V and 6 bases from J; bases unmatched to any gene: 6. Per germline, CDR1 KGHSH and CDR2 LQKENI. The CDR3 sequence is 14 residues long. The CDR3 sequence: CASSPATGPAEAFF. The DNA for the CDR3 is TGTGCCAGCTCACCAGCGACAGGGCCCGCTGAAGCTTTCTTT.

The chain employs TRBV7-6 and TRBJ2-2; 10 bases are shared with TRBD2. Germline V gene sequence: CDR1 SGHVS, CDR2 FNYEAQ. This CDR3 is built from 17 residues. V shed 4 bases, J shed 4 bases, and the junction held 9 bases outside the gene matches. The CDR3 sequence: CASSSYQGLAATGELFF. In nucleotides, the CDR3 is TGTGCCAGCAGCTCTTACCAAGGACTAGCGGCCACCGGGGAGCTGTTTTTT.

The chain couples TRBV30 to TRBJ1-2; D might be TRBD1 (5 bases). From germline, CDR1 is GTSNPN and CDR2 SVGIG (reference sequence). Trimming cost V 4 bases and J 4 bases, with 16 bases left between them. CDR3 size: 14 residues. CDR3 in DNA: TGTGCCTGGACCCGCGACAGATCCTCCTATGGCTACACCTTC. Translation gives CAWTRDRSSYGYTF.

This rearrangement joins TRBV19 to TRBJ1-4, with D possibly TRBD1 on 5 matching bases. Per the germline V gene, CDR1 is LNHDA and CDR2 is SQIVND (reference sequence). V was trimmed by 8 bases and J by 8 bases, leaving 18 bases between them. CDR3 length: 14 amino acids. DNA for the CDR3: TGTGCCAGTTCTCGGCGGGGGTTCTTCGAAAAACTGTTTTTT. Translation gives CASSRRGFFEKLFF.

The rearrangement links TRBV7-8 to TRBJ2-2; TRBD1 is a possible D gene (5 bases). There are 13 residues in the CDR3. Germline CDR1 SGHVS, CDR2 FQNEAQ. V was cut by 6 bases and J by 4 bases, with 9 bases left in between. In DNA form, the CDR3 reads TGTGCCAGCAGTGGACACCCCACCGGGGAGCTGTTTTTT. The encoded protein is CASSGHPTGELFF.

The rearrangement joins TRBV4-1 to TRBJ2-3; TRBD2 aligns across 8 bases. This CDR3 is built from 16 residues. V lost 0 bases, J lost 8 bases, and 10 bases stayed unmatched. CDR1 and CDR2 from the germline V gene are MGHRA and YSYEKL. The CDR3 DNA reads TGCGCCAGCAGCCAAGATGGAGTAGCGGGATGGGGTACGCAGTATTTT. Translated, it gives CASSQDGVAGWGTQYF.

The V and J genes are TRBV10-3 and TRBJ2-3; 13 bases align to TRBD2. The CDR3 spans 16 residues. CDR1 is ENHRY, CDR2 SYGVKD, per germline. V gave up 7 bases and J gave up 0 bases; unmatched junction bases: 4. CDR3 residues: CAITPGLAGSTDTQYF. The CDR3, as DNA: TGTGCCATCACCCCGGGACTAGCGGGAAGCACAGATACGCAGTATTTT.

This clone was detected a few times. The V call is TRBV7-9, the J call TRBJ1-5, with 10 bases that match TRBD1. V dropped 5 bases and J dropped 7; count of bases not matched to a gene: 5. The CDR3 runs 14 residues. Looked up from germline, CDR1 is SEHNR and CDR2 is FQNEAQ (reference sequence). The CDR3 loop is CASSKGQGQQPQHF. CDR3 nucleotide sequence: TGTGCCAGCAGCAAGGGACAGGGGCAGCAGCCCCAGCATTTT.

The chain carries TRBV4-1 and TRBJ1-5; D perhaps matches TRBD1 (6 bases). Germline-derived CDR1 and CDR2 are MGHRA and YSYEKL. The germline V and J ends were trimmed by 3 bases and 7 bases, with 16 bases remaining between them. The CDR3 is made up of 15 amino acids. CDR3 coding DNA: TGCGCCAGCAGCCAGTGGGGGGGCGCGGGACAGCCCCAGCATTTT. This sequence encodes CASSQWGGAGQPQHF.

Here the CDR3 reads CASSLGAYEQYF. The CDR3 DNA is TGTGCCAGCTCACTTGGGGCCTACGAGCAGTACTTC. This sequence joins TRBV18 and TRBJ2-5, with unresolved D. The J call could be wrong; TRBJ2-7 is a better fit for the DNA end. This CDR3 is built from 12 residues. In germline, CDR1 is KGHSH, CDR2 LQKENI.

CDR3 in amino acids: CASSVGLLYNEQFF. The CDR3, as DNA: TGTGCCAGCAGCGTAGGACTTCTCTACAATGAGCAGTTCTTC. This chain links TRBV9 with TRBJ2-1; D uncertain. The CDR3 covers 14 residues. Germline-derived CDR1 and CDR2 are SGDLS and YYNGEE. Trimming left V 0 bases short and J 3 bases short, with 7 bases between.

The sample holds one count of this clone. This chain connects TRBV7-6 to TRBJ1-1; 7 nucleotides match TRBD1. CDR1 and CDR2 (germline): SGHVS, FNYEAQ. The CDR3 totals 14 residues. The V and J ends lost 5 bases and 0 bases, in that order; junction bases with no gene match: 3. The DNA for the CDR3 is TGTGCCAGCAGCCCCGACAGGGTGAACACTGAAGCTTTCTTT. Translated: CASSPDRVNTEAFF.

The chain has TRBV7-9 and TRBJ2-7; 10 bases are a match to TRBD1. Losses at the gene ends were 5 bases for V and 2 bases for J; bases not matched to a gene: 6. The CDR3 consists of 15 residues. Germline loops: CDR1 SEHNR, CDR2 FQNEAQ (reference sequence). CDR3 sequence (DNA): TGTGCCAGCAGCCCAGGGACAGGGGTTACCTACGAGCAGTACTTC. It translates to CASSPGTGVTYEQYF.

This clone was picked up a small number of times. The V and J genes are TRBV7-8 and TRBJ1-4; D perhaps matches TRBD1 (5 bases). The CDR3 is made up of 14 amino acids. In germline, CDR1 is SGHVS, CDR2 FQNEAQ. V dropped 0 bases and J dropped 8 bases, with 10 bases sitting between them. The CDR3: CASSLAREREKLFF. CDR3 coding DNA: TGTGCCAGCAGCTTAGCCAGGGAACGGGAAAAACTGTTTTTT.

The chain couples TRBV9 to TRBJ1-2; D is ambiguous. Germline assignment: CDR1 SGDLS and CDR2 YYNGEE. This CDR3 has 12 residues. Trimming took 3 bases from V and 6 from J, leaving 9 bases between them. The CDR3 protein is CASSAPRDGYTF. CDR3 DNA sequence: TGTGCCAGCAGCGCCCCCCGGGATGGCTACACCTTC.

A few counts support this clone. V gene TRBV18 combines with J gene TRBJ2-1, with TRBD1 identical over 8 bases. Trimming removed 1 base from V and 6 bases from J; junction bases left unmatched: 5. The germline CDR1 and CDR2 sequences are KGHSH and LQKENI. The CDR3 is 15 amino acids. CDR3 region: CASSPRTGTANEQFF. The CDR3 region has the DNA TGTGCCAGCTCACCACGGACAGGGACTGCCAATGAGCAGTTCTTC. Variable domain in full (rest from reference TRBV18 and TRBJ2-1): NAGVMQNPRHLVRRRGQEARLRCSPMKGHSHVYWYRQLPEEGLKFMVYLQKENIIDESGMPKERFSAEFPKEGPSILRIQQVVRGDSAAYFCASSPRTGTANEQFFGPGTRLTVL.